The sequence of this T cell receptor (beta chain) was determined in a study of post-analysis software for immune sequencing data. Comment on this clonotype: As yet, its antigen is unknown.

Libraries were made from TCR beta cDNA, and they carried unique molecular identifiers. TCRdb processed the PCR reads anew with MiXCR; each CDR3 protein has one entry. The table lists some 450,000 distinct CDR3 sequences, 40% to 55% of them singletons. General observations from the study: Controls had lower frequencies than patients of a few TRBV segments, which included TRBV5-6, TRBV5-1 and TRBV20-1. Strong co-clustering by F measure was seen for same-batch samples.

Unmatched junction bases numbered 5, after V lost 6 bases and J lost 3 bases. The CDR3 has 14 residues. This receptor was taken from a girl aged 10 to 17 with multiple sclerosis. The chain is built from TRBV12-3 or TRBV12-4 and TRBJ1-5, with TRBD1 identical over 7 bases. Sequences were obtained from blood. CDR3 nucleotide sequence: TGTGCCAGCAGAACAGGGGTTTACAATCAGCCCCAGCATTTT. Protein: CASRTGVYNQPQHF.